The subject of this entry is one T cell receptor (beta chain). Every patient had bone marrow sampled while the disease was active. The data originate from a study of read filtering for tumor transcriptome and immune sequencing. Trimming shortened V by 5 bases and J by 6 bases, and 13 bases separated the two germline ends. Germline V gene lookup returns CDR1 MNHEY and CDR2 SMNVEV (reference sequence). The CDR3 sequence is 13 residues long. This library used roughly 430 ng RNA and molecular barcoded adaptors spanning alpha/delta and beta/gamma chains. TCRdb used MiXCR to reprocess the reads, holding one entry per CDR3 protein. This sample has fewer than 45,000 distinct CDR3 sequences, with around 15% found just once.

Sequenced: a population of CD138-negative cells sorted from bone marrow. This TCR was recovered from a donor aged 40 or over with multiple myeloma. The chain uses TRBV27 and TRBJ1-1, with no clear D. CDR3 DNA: TGTGCCAGCAGTCAAGACAAGGTCGCTGAAGCTTTCTTT. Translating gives CASSQDKVAEAFF.